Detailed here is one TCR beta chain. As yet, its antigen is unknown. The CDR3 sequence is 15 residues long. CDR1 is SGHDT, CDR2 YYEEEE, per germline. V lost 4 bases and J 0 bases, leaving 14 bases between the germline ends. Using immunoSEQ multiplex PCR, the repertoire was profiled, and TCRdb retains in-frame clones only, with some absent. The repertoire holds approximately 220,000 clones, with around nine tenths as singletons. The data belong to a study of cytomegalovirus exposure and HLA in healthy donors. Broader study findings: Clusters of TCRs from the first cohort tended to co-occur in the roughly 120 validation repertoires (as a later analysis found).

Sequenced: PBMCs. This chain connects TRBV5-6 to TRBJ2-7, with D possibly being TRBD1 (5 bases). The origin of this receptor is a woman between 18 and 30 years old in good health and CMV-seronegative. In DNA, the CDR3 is TGTGCCAGCAGCCCGCGCCAGGGTTCCTCCTACGAGCAGTACTTC. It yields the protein CASSPRQGSSYEQYF.